The present entry profiles one TCR beta chain with its context. This specimen comes from a study of blood T cells in healthy people across ages. A second PCR of roughly 7 to 11 cycles used a sample-barcoded 5' primer and a J-beta primer mix. Every sample gave at least 2.5 million paired-end reads containing CDR3. TCRdb reanalysed the 5' RACE reads using MiXCR and keeps one entry per CDR3 protein. The table has 580,000 or so distinct CDR3 sequences, 40% to 50% seen once; the top ten hold 20% to 25%. Each donor was a healthy Caucasian individual from Russia, aged roughly 6 to 100. Sequenced material: blood. The clonotype originates from an elderly man in good health.

The CDR3 reads CASSPPPGSGNGYTF. The CDR3 DNA is TGTGCCAGCAGTCCCCCCCCGGGGTCGGGCAATGGCTACACCTTC. V is TRBV27 and J is TRBJ1-2; D not resolved. This CDR3 spans 15 amino acids. Germline V gene sequence: CDR1 MNHEY, CDR2 SMNVEV (reference sequence). The germline V and J ends were trimmed by 5 bases and 6 bases, with 19 bases remaining between them.